This T cell receptor (beta chain) was retrieved from a study of cytomegalovirus exposure and HLA in healthy donors. General study results and limits: In a later analysis, TCR beta V- and J-gene trimming showed a link to a missense DCLRE1C variant. Overall, approximately 150 TCR beta chains were annotated as cytomegalovirus-associated. Within an earlier analysis, most TCR beta V segments proved productive either about 87% or about 30% of the time.

A word on this clone: Antigen unknown.

PCR used 60 Vbeta primers and 13 Jbeta primers. Clones were sequenced by immunoSEQ multiplex PCR, and TCRdb holds only the in-frame ones, with some missing. The sample includes roughly 160,000 clones, 82% of them seen just once. The CDR3 sequence is 16 residues long. V lost 4 bases to trimming and J lost 5 bases, with 21 bases between them. Germline V gene data show CDR1 as SGHRS and CDR2 as YFSETQ. J is TRBJ1-2 and V is TRBV5-1; D call uncertain. Sequencing was done on a sample of PBMCs. The sequence was obtained from a man aged 50-59 years in good health and CMV-seropositive. The CDR3 is CASSIPGSRKEYGYTF. The DNA of the CDR3 is TGCGCCAGCAGCATACCGGGATCCAGAAAAGAATATGGCTACACCTTC.